One and the same sample provided the 14 T cell receptor beta chains below, sequenced in a study of siplizumab effects on memory and regulatory T cells. Sequenced by immunoSEQ multiplex PCR; TCRdb stores in-frame clones only, minus some. The table includes around 86,000 clones, roughly 94% detected once. The material sequenced was non-Treg CD4+ T cells sorted from blood. The receptors here all came from a human donor in good health.

The V call is TRBV29-1, the J call TRBJ2-5; 7 positions match TRBD2. The CDR3 runs to 16 residues. CDR1 SQVTM and CDR2 ANQGSEA come from the germline V gene. The trim removed 1 base at V and 5 bases at J, leaving 13 bases unmatched. CDR3 region: CSVEVVGGGSGETQYF. The CDR3 DNA sequence: TGCAGCGTTGAAGTGGTTGGCGGGGGTTCCGGTGAGACCCAGTACTTC.

This clone turned up a few times. This chain links TRBV10-3 with TRBJ1-2, with a possible D match to TRBD1 (6 bases). Between the trimmed V and J ends, which lost 10 bases and 4 bases, there was a span of 16 bases. Germline V lookup: CDR1 ENHRY, CDR2 SYGVKD. CDR3 size: 13 residues. The CDR3 sequence: CATQQGPVYGYTF. DNA for the CDR3: TGTGCCACGCAACAGGGCCCTGTCTATGGCTACACCTTC.

This chain connects TRBV5-4 to TRBJ1-2, with a weak D call TRBD1 (6 bases). The CDR3 length is 13 residues. V was pared by 4 bases and J by 3 bases, with 10 bases between. Germline assignment: CDR1 SGHNT and CDR2 YYREEE (reference sequence). In DNA, the CDR3 is TGTGCCAGCAGCCGCTACAGGGACTATGGCTACACCTTC. As protein: CASSRYRDYGYTF.

The chain is built from TRBV30 and TRBJ1-4; D remains ambiguous. V was pared by 0 bases and J by 3 bases, with 11 bases between. CDR3 length: 15 residues. Germline V lookup: CDR1 GTSNPN, CDR2 SVGIG (reference sequence). This CDR3 reads CAWSVHAGANEKLFF. Written as DNA, the CDR3 is TGTGCCTGGAGTGTACATGCTGGAGCTAATGAAAAACTGTTTTTT.

The chain links TRBV29-1 to TRBJ2-2, with unresolved D. V dropped 1 base and J dropped 6 bases, with 6 bases sitting between them. Per germline, CDR1 SQVTM and CDR2 ANQGSEA. CDR3 length: 12 amino acids. In DNA form, the CDR3 reads TGCAGCGTTGAAGTAGGGCCCGGGGAGCTGTTTTTT. Protein sequence: CSVEVGPGELFF.

The genes are TRBV7-3 and TRBJ2-5; TRBD2 matches at 10 bases. The junction had 7 bases not matched to a gene; V was cut back by 5 bases and J by 4 bases. CDR1 is SGHTA, CDR2 FQGTGA, per germline. This CDR3 comprises 15 residues. CDR3 amino acids: CASSQASGSGETQYF. CDR3 DNA: TGTGCCAGCAGCCAGGCTAGCGGGAGTGGAGAGACCCAGTACTTC.

The chain is built from TRBV28 and TRBJ1-2, with a weak D call TRBD1 (5 bases). Looked up from germline, CDR1 is MDHEN and CDR2 is SYDVKM. The ends were cut back, 6 bases at V and 0 bases at J, with 14 bases in the middle. CDR3 size: 15 residues. The CDR3 loop reads CASSRTTPTNYGYTF. The CDR3 bases are TGTGCCAGCAGCCGGACAACACCAACTAACTATGGCTACACCTTC.

This chain connects TRBV5-6 to TRBJ2-7, with D possibly matching TRBD1 (6 bases). The V end was cut by 4 bases, the J end by 12 bases, with 17 bases between. The CDR3 spans 12 residues. CDR1 and CDR2 from the germline V gene are SGHDT and YYEEEE. This chain's CDR3 is CASSLLQGSPYF. The CDR3 DNA reads as TGTGCCAGCAGCCTACTACAGGGCTCGCCGTACTTC. The variable domain in full, with the rest retrieved from reference TRBV5-6 and TRBJ2-7, is DAGVTQSPTHLIKTRGQQVTLRCSPKSGHDTVSWYQQALGQGPQFIFQYYEEEERQRGNFPDRFSGHQFPNYSSELNVNALLLGDSALYLCASSLLQGSPYFGPGTRLTVT.

This chain joins TRBV25-1 and TRBJ2-6; TRBD1 agrees at 7 bases. The CDR3 contains 16 residues. Germline CDR1 MGHDK, CDR2 SYGVNS. The V and J ends lost 4 bases and 3 bases, in that order; junction bases with no gene match: 6. DNA of the CDR3: TGTGCCAGCAGTGGAGGGACAGCCGATGGGGCCAACGTCCTGACTTTC. Protein: CASSGGTADGANVLTF.

DNA of the CDR3: TGTGCCAGCAGCGTAAGCGGGGGCTCCCAAGAGACCCAGTACTTC. This sequence encodes CASSVSGGSQETQYF. The chain is built from TRBV9 and TRBJ2-5; TRBD2 agrees at 8 bases. Losses at the gene ends were 1 base for V and 1 base for J; bases not matched to a gene: 3. Germline lookup yields CDR1 SGDLS and CDR2 YYNGEE. CDR3 size: 15 residues.

This clone was detected only a few times. V is TRBV2 and J is TRBJ2-3; D is unresolved. Germline V gives CDR1 SNHLY, CDR2 FYNNEI. CDR3 length: 11 amino acids. Trimming pared 2 bases from V and 4 bases from J, leaving 1 base between. The CDR3 here is CASSESDTQYF. The CDR3 nucleotides are TGTGCCAGCAGTGAATCAGATACGCAGTATTTT.

This sequence joins TRBV6-1 and TRBJ2-1; TRBD1 agrees at 10 bases. V trimming: 7 bases; J trimming: 7 bases; junction bases outside the gene matches: 10. This CDR3 contains 15 residues. Germline V lookup: CDR1 MNHNS, CDR2 SASEGT. In nucleotides, the CDR3 is TGTGCCAGCACCCCGGGGACAGGGGAGACGAATGAGCAGTTCTTC. Its protein is CASTPGTGETNEQFF.

The rearrangement links TRBV29-1 to TRBJ1-1; D is possibly TRBD1 (5 bases). Germline CDR1 SQVTM, CDR2 ANQGSEA. V shed 6 bases and J shed 3 bases, with 14 bases lying between them. The CDR3 spans 13 residues. In DNA, the CDR3 is TGCAGCGTCGCAAGAGGGGTGGACACTGAAGCTTTCTTT. Protein sequence: CSVARGVDTEAFF. The variable domain in full, completed from reference TRBV29-1 and TRBJ1-1, reads SAVISQKPSRDICQRGTSLTIQCQVDSQVTMMFWYRQQPGQSLTLIATANQGSEATYESGFVIDKFPISRPNLTFSTLTVSNMSPEDSSIYLCSVARGVDTEAFFGQGTRLTVV.

In its sample, this clone was seen once. The V and J genes are TRBV29-1 and TRBJ2-3; 14 bases match TRBD2. The CDR3 totals 17 residues. J was trimmed by 0 bases and V by 6 bases; bases with no gene match: 8. The germline CDR1 and CDR2 sequences are SQVTM and ANQGSEA. The CDR3 nucleotides read TGCAGCGTAACCGGGACTAGCGGGAGAGCCAGCACAGATACGCAGTATTTT. Protein sequence: CSVTGTSGRASTDTQYF.